A selection of T cell receptor beta chains follows, all from one sample in a study of T cell responses to AZD1222 COVID-19 vaccine. Profiling relied on immunoSEQ multiplex PCR, and the TCRdb table lists in-frame clones only, not all of them. The repertoire includes some 140,000 clones, roughly 90% of them detected once, and about 3.2% sits in the top ten. The specimen was peripheral blood, collected on day 0 of AZD1222 vaccination. The source is an adult in good health. Both conserved end residues are part of each CDR3. The D gene is left open where the match is weak. Clone size is shown for a subset of rows, as once, few, many or a class of expanded clone.

j_gene	v_gene	abundance	d_gene	CDR3aa	CDR3nt
TRBJ1-1	TRBV5-6	NA	NA	CASSLGKNTEAFF	TGTGCCAGCAGCTTGGGGAAGAACACTGAAGCTTTCTTT
TRBJ2-7	TRBV5-1	NA	TRBD2	CASSLGLAGTYEQYF	TGCGCCAGCAGCCTTGGACTAGCGGGAACCTACGAGCAGTACTTC
TRBJ2-7	TRBV18	once	NA	CASSRTGFSYEQYF	TGTGCCAGCTCACGAACAGGGTTTTCCTACGAGCAGTACTTC
TRBJ2-3	TRBV12-3/TRBV12-4	NA	NA	CASSPQSDTQYF	TGTGCCAGCAGTCCCCAGTCAGATACGCAGTATTTT
TRBJ1-5	TRBV2	NA	NA	CASSQRPVGNQPQHF	TGTGCCAGCAGTCAACGGCCGGTTGGCAATCAGCCCCAGCATTTT
TRBJ2-2	TRBV4-3	NA	TRBD2	CASSQDRAGGGPGELFF	TGCGCCAGCAGCCAAGACCGGGCGGGAGGAGGGCCCGGGGAGCTGTTTTTT
TRBJ1-2	TRBV5-4	NA	TRBD1	CASSPTGATGYTF	TGTGCCAGCAGCCCCACAGGGGCGACAGGCTACACCTTC
TRBJ1-1	TRBV5-1	NA	NA	CASSRGMLGSGTEAFF	TGCGCCAGCAGCCGGGGGATGCTGGGTTCGGGGACTGAAGCTTTCTTT
TRBJ2-1	TRBV19	once	TRBD1	CASSPRDRPRNEQFF	TGTGCCAGTAGTCCCCGGGACAGGCCTCGGAATGAGCAGTTCTTC
TRBJ2-7	TRBV19	NA	NA	CASSRGLNYEQYF	TGTGCCAGCAGCAGGGGCCTGAACTACGAGCAGTACTTC
TRBJ1-2	TRBV4-3	NA	TRBD1	CASSQEGTGDYGYTF	TGCGCCAGCAGCCAAGAGGGGACAGGGGACTATGGCTACACCTTC
TRBJ2-5	TRBV19	NA	TRBD2	CATRGSGRETQYF	TGTGCCACCCGAGGGAGCGGGAGGGAGACCCAGTACTTC
TRBJ1-1	TRBV19	NA	NA	CASSLGTHTEAFF	TGTGCCAGTAGTCTCGGGACGCACACTGAAGCTTTCTTT
TRBJ1-1	TRBV6-6	NA	NA	CASSYSRLNTEAFF	TGTGCCAGCAGTTACTCTCGATTAAACACTGAAGCTTTCTTT
TRBJ2-7	TRBV5-1	NA	TRBD2	CASSPSSGRVVYEQYF	TGCGCCAGCAGCCCTTCTAGCGGGAGGGTGGTATACGAGCAGTACTTC
TRBJ2-7	TRBV2	NA	NA	CASSDRAHEQYF	TGTGCCAGCAGTGACAGGGCCCACGAGCAGTACTTC
TRBJ1-3	TRBV9	NA	NA	CASSVTRATNTIYF	TGTGCCAGCAGCGTAACGAGGGCGACAAACACCATATATTTT
TRBJ2-1	TRBV12-5	NA	TRBD2	CASGMGLAFGEQFF	TGTGCTAGTGGTATGGGACTAGCTTTCGGTGAGCAGTTCTTC
TRBJ2-7	TRBV30	NA	NA	CAWSVRRSSYEQYF	TGTGCCTGGAGTGTTCGGCGGAGCTCCTACGAGCAGTACTTC